The 18 T cell receptor beta chains presented below share a single source sample, sequenced in a study of T cell responses to AZD1222 COVID-19 vaccine (dated by TCRdb to the early 2020s). The library was prepared using the immunoSEQ multiplex PCR assay. TCRdb mirrors the immuneACCESS table, restricted to in-frame sequences. Some clones are absent from its copies; in checked studies, under half trace to an unresolved V gene, and the reason for the others is unknown. In all, the sample holds around 150,000 clones, and about 90% of those were seen once. The ten largest account for about 7.5% of the sample. Per the publication, the time point label means: about 28 days (+/-7) after the second vaccine dose. The label giving this sample's treatment or condition can be read as: meningococcal conjugate vaccine given as trial control. Source: peripheral blood, taken 28 days after the second dose of the MenACWY control vaccine. These receptors originate from an adult who received the MenACWY meningococcal vaccine as a control.

The chain joins TRBV6-2 or TRBV6-3 to TRBJ1-5; 9 nucleotides agree with TRBD1. The CDR3 is made up of 18 amino acids. V lost 2 bases, J lost 1 base, and 9 bases stayed unmatched. Germline CDR1 is MNHEY and CDR2 is SVGEGT. CDR3 DNA: TGTGCCAGCAGTTACGGAGCCGGGACAGGGTTGAGCAATCAGCCCCAGCATTTT. Translated: CASSYGAGTGLSNQPQHF.

The chain couples TRBV28 to TRBJ1-2; D gene ambiguous. The CDR3 has 13 amino acids. Germline V gives CDR1 MDHEN, CDR2 SYDVKM. The germline V and J ends were trimmed by 6 bases and 2 bases, with 10 bases remaining between them. CDR3 in amino acids: CASSAQGNYGYTF. The DNA for the CDR3 is TGTGCCAGCAGCGCCCAAGGGAACTATGGCTACACCTTC.

The V gene is TRBV19, the J gene TRBJ2-6; 8 bases align to TRBD1. The CDR3 spans 15 residues. The J segment lost 2 bases and the V segment lost 5 bases, leaving 2 bases of the junction unmatched. Germline V gene data show CDR1 as LNHDA and CDR2 as SQIVND (reference sequence). CDR3 sequence reads: CASSQGATGANVLTF. The CDR3 bases are TGTGCCAGTAGTCAGGGGGCCACTGGGGCCAACGTCCTGACTTTC.

The chain joins TRBV3-1 (or the pseudogene TRBV3-2) to TRBJ1-2, with 9 bases matching TRBD1. Germline V gene lookup returns CDR1 LGHDT and CDR2 YNNKEL (reference sequence). Trimming cost V 3 bases and J 5 bases; bases outside gene matches: 4. The CDR3 runs 14 residues. CDR3 sequence: CASSQTGGEYGYTF. The DNA for the CDR3 is TGTGCCAGCAGCCAGACAGGGGGTGAATATGGCTACACCTTC.

This chain joins TRBV9 and TRBJ2-5, with 11 bases aligning to TRBD2. V dropped 4 bases and J dropped 0; count of bases not matched to a gene: 5. Germline lookup yields CDR1 SGDLS and CDR2 YYNGEE. CDR3 length equals 16 residues. CDR3 DNA sequence: TGTGCCAGCAGCTCGCGACTAGCGGGGTACCAAGAGACCCAGTACTTC. Translating it yields CASSSRLAGYQETQYF.

The chain uses TRBV19 and TRBJ2-5; D might be TRBD1 (7 bases). CDR1 and CDR2 (germline): LNHDA, SQIVND (reference sequence). The CDR3 consists of 17 residues. V was shortened by 7 bases and J by 5 bases, with 26 bases between the two germline ends. The CDR3 loop reads CASKLVGEAGGQETQYF. CDR3 nucleotides: TGTGCCAGTAAACTGGTAGGGGAAGCCGGGGGACAGGAGACCCAGTACTTC.

The chain carries TRBV6-2 or TRBV6-3 and TRBJ2-5; D is possibly TRBD1 (7 bases). This CDR3 is built from 15 residues. Germline-derived CDR1 and CDR2 are MNHEY and SVGEGT. The V and J ends lost 2 bases and 7 bases respectively, with 17 bases between them. The CDR3 nucleotides are TGTGCCAGCAGTTACCCGGATGGGGGGACAGCGACCCAGTACTTC. Encoded protein: CASSYPDGGTATQYF.

The gene calls are TRBV7-8 and TRBJ2-6, with unresolved D. CDR1 and CDR2 (germline): SGHVS, FQNEAQ. The V end was cut by 5 bases, the J end by 0 bases, with 14 bases between. The CDR3 loop spans 17 amino acids. CDR3 DNA sequence: TGTGCCAGCAGCCAACTCGCAGGCCGCTCTGGGGCCAACGTCCTGACTTTC. This sequence encodes CASSQLAGRSGANVLTF.

In its sample, this clone was seen once. V and J are TRBV6-2 or TRBV6-3 and TRBJ1-4; 9 positions agree with TRBD1. This CDR3 region has 15 residues. Germline V CDR1 and CDR2: MNHEY, SVGEGT. V lost 5 bases, J lost 8 bases, and 9 bases stayed unmatched. For the CDR3, the DNA is TGTGCCAGCAGTGACCCGGGACAGGGCGAAGAAAAACTGTTTTTT. It translates to CASSDPGQGEEKLFF.

The V gene is TRBV2, the J gene TRBJ1-1, with D maybe TRBD1 (5 bases). V lost 3 bases to trimming and J lost 4 bases, with 9 bases between them. The CDR3 length is 13 residues. Germline loops: CDR1 SNHLY, CDR2 FYNNEI. CDR3 residues: CASSDPGSTEAFF. CDR3 coding DNA: TGTGCCAGCAGTGATCCAGGGTCCACTGAAGCTTTCTTT.

The genes are TRBV28 and TRBJ2-7; D may be TRBD2 (6 bases). V dropped 6 bases and J dropped 2 bases, with 14 bases sitting between them. CDR1 and CDR2 from the germline V gene are MDHEN and SYDVKM. The CDR3 runs 14 residues. CDR3 in amino acids: CASRQGGPPYEQYF. The CDR3 DNA follows: TGTGCCAGCAGACAAGGAGGGCCCCCCTACGAGCAGTACTTC.

V and J are TRBV28 and TRBJ2-7, with 7 bases matching TRBD2. The CDR3 totals 15 residues. From germline, CDR1 is MDHEN and CDR2 SYDVKM. After removal of 6 bases from V and 0 bases from J, the junction contained 8 bases not matched to a gene. For the CDR3, the DNA is TGTGCCAGCAGCCAGATAGCGGGTAGCTCCTACGAGCAGTACTTC. As protein: CASSQIAGSSYEQYF.

The V and J genes are TRBV5-1 and TRBJ1-4; D uncertain. This CDR3 is 14 amino acids long. Germline values: CDR1 SGHRS, CDR2 YFSETQ. V was cut by 6 bases and J by 1 base, with 10 bases left in between. The CDR3 spells CASNTGVTNEKLFF. As DNA, the CDR3 is TGCGCCAGCAACACCGGGGTAACTAATGAAAAACTGTTTTTT. Based on the CDR3 plus reference TRBV5-1 and TRBJ1-4, the full variable domain is KAGVTQTPRYLIKTRGQQVTLSCSPISGHRSVSWYQQTPGQGLQFLFEYFSETQRNKGNFPGRFSGRQFSNSRSEMNVSTLELGDSALYLCASNTGVTNEKLFFGSGTQLSVL.

The rearrangement joins TRBV11-2 to TRBJ2-1; D is perhaps TRBD2 (6 bases). The ends were cut back, 0 bases at V and 3 bases at J, with 9 bases in the middle. Germline assignment: CDR1 SGHAT and CDR2 FQNNGV. The CDR3 loop spans 15 amino acids. The CDR3 here is CASSLEGRGYNEQFF. CDR3 nucleotide sequence: TGTGCCAGCAGCTTAGAGGGGCGGGGCTACAATGAGCAGTTCTTC. The full variable domain, rest sourced from reference TRBV11-2 and TRBJ2-1, is EAGVAQSPRYKIIEKRQSVAFWCNPISGHATLYWYQQILGQGPKLLIQFQNNGVVDDSQLPKDRFSAERLKGVDSTLKIQPAKLEDSAVYLCASSLEGRGYNEQFFGPGTRLTVL.

V is TRBV30 and J is TRBJ1-4; D is undetermined. Trimming took off 8 bases at V and 8 bases at J, with 15 bases between the two ends. Per germline, CDR1 GTSNPN and CDR2 SVGIG (reference sequence). This CDR3 region has 12 residues. The CDR3 nucleotides are TGTGCCGCGAATTTAGGTTTCGAAAAACTGTTTTTT. Protein sequence: CAANLGFEKLFF.

This clone was counted a single time. J is TRBJ1-1 and V is TRBV18, with D possibly TRBD1 on 5 matching bases. The germline CDR1 and CDR2 sequences are KGHSH and LQKENI. V lost 3 bases and J lost 3, with 14 bases in between. The CDR3 is 15 amino acids. CDR3 amino acids: CASSPRQILDTEAFF. The CDR3 DNA reads as TGTGCCAGCTCACCTCGACAGATATTAGACACTGAAGCTTTCTTT.

V and J are TRBV10-2 and TRBJ2-1; 12 bases map to TRBD1. With 6 bases clipped from V and 7 bases from J, the junction kept 7 bases outside the gene matches. The V gene's germline CDR1 is WSHSY and CDR2 SAAADI. This CDR3 is 15 amino acids long. This CDR3 reads CASRAGDRGQNEQFF. The CDR3 region has the DNA TGCGCCAGCAGAGCCGGGGACAGGGGGCAGAATGAGCAGTTCTTC.

The chain is built from TRBV19 and TRBJ1-1; 8 bases are shared with TRBD1. The CDR3 has 16 residues. Germline CDR1 is LNHDA and CDR2 is SQIVND (reference sequence). The V and J ends lost 6 bases and 0 bases, in that order; junction bases with no gene match: 9. CDR3: CASSRTGITMNTEAFF. The CDR3 bases are TGTGCCAGTAGCCGGACAGGGATAACAATGAACACTGAAGCTTTCTTT.